Shown below are 15 T cell receptor beta chains from a single sample sequenced in a study of cytomegalovirus exposure and HLA in healthy donors. Both 60 Vbeta primers and 13 Jbeta primers went into the PCR. Libraries were prepared by immunoSEQ multiplex PCR; TCRdb keeps only in-frame clonotypes and omits some of them. The repertoire holds about 110,000 clones, roughly 82% seen once, with 2.7% in the top ten. Material for sequencing was PBMCs. The origin of the receptors is a man younger than 45 in good health and CMV-seropositive.

This chain links TRBV4-1 with TRBJ2-3; 7 bases fit TRBD1. CDR3 length equals 16 residues. CDR1 is MGHRA and CDR2 is YSYEKL in the germline V gene. V lost 6 bases and J lost 4; bases outside the gene matches: 13. The chain's CDR3 is CASSSQTGNGADTQYF. Written as DNA, the CDR3 is TGCGCCAGCAGTAGCCAGACAGGGAATGGTGCAGATACGCAGTATTTT.

This clone appeared a single time. The rearrangement joins TRBV19 to TRBJ2-1; D remains ambiguous. Germline-derived CDR1 and CDR2 are LNHDA and SQIVND (reference sequence). The germline V and J ends were trimmed by 11 bases and 0 bases, with 23 bases remaining between them. The CDR3 is 17 amino acids. CDR3 in amino acids: CASKTVRGADSYNEQFF. As DNA, the CDR3 is TGTGCCTCCAAGACGGTTCGCGGCGCAGACTCCTACAATGAGCAGTTCTTC.

The CDR3 DNA sequence: TGCGCCACCGCTTTGACCGCGGGGGGGAACGAGCAGTACTTC. Translated, it gives CATALTAGGNEQYF. V usage is TRBV5-1 and J usage is TRBJ2-7; 9 bases align to TRBD2. V lost 9 bases, J lost 5 bases, and 12 bases stayed unmatched. Germline assignment: CDR1 SGHRS and CDR2 YFSETQ. There are 14 residues in the CDR3.

The J gene is TRBJ2-2, the V gene TRBV6-1, with a weak D call TRBD1 (5 bases). This CDR3 is 17 amino acids long. V shed 1 base and J shed 4 bases, with 16 bases lying between them. Germline V CDR1 and CDR2: MNHNS, SASEGT. CDR3 sequence: CASSEVFSRGGTGELFF. In DNA form, the CDR3 reads TGTGCCAGCAGTGAAGTTTTCTCAAGGGGTGGCACCGGGGAGCTGTTTTTT.

This clone was found a few times. This chain uses TRBV6-1 with TRBJ1-2; D is perhaps TRBD1 (5 bases). V was trimmed by 4 bases and J by 4 bases, leaving 13 bases between them. Per the germline V gene, CDR1 is MNHNS and CDR2 is SASEGT. CDR3 length equals 14 residues. The CDR3 sequence: CASSVSGGTYGYTF. The CDR3 nucleotides read TGTGCCAGCAGTGTATCCGGGGGGACCTATGGCTACACCTTC.

The CDR3 loop is CASSVKRGAYEQYF. The DNA of the CDR3 is TGCGCCAGCAGTGTTAAGCGGGGGGCCTACGAGCAGTACTTC. This chain connects TRBV10-1 to TRBJ2-7; 9 bases are shared with TRBD2. The CDR3 is made up of 14 amino acids. The germline gives CDR1 WNHNN, CDR2 SYGVQD (reference sequence). V was clipped by 4 bases and J by 2 bases; unmatched bases: 3.

The rearrangement joins TRBV11-2 to TRBJ2-5; 10 bases fit TRBD1. TRBJ2-7 matches the DNA end more closely, so the J call is doubtful. The germline CDR1 and CDR2 sequences are SGHAT and FQNNGV. The CDR3 length is 13 residues. In nucleotides, the CDR3 is TGTGCCAGCAGCTCCGACAGGGGGCGCGAGCAGTACTTC. Translated, it gives CASSSDRGREQYF.

This chain connects TRBV11-3 to TRBJ2-1, with 16 bases matching TRBD2. The V gene's germline CDR1 is SGHNT and CDR2 YENEEA. The CDR3 length is 19 residues. V shed 5 bases and J 3 bases; nucleotides not matched to a gene: 10. CDR3 residues: CASSPLPGLAGGLYNEQFF. As DNA, the CDR3 is TGTGCCAGCAGCCCTCTCCCGGGACTAGCGGGGGGGCTCTACAATGAGCAGTTCTTC.

The chain uses TRBV10-2 and TRBJ2-7; D remains unclear. Trimming removed 4 bases from V and 1 base from J, with 5 bases in between. This CDR3 has 12 residues. The germline CDR1 and CDR2 sequences are WSHSY and SAAADI. The CDR3 region has the DNA TGCGCCAGCAGTGCTCAGTCCTACGAGCAGTACTTC. This encodes CASSAQSYEQYF.

This rearrangement joins TRBV27 to TRBJ2-1; D is possibly TRBD2 (6 bases). Germline V gives CDR1 MNHEY, CDR2 SMNVEV (reference sequence). The CDR3 has 14 residues. Trimming left V 3 bases short and J 8 bases short, with 14 bases between. In DNA, the CDR3 is TGTGCCAGCAGTTTTTCCCTGGCGGGATATGAGCAGTTCTTC. Amino acids: CASSFSLAGYEQFF.

The chain uses TRBV19 and TRBJ1-2; D may be TRBD1 (5 bases). The CDR3 loop spans 13 amino acids. Germline CDR1 is LNHDA and CDR2 is SQIVND (reference sequence). V shed 4 bases and J shed 4 bases, with 10 bases lying between them. The CDR3 nucleotides read TGTGCCAGTAGTACAGGGAATGGCTATGGCTACACCTTC. Translation: CASSTGNGYGYTF.

This clone was observed a handful of times. The chain links TRBV5-1 to TRBJ2-1; TRBD2 matches at 11 bases. Trimming at V came to 2 bases and at J to 7 bases, leaving 5 bases not matched to a gene. The CDR3 has 15 amino acids. Germline loops: CDR1 SGHRS, CDR2 YFSETQ. CDR3 sequence: CASSLIAGGRNEQFF. CDR3 nucleotide sequence: TGCGCCAGCAGCTTAATAGCGGGGGGGCGGAATGAGCAGTTCTTC.

The CDR3 loop reads CASSGRQVDTQYF. CDR3 bases: TGTGCCAGCAGCGGCCGACAGGTAGATACGCAGTATTTT. The chain combines TRBV7-2 with TRBJ2-3, with D perhaps TRBD1 (6 bases). Trimming shortened V by 5 bases and J by 5 bases, and 11 bases separated the two germline ends. Germline V gene sequence: CDR1 SGHTA, CDR2 FQGNSA. This CDR3 spans 13 amino acids.

The chain combines TRBV2 with TRBJ2-2; TRBD2 matches 7 bases. CDR3 size: 13 residues. V shed 3 bases, J shed 5 bases, and the junction held 0 bases outside the gene matches. Germline CDR1 is SNHLY and CDR2 is FYNNEI. For the CDR3, the DNA is TGTGCCAGCAGTGAGGGGGGGACCGGGGAGCTGTTTTTT. It yields the protein CASSEGGTGELFF. Variable domain in full (rest from reference TRBV2 and TRBJ2-2): EPEVTQTPSHQVTQMGQEVILRCVPISNHLYFYWYRQILGQKVEFLVSFYNNEISEKSEIFDDQFSVERPDGSNFTLKIRSTKLEDSAMYFCASSEGGTGELFFGEGSRLTVL.

This chain uses TRBV6-1 with TRBJ1-5, with no clear D. CDR1 and CDR2 (germline): MNHNS, SASEGT. The germline V and J ends were trimmed by 7 bases and 7 bases, with 17 bases remaining between them. The CDR3 spans 14 residues. The CDR3 DNA sequence: TGTGCCAGCACCGAGGCCGGAAATCGACAGCCCCAGCATTTT. Translating it yields CASTEAGNRQPQHF.